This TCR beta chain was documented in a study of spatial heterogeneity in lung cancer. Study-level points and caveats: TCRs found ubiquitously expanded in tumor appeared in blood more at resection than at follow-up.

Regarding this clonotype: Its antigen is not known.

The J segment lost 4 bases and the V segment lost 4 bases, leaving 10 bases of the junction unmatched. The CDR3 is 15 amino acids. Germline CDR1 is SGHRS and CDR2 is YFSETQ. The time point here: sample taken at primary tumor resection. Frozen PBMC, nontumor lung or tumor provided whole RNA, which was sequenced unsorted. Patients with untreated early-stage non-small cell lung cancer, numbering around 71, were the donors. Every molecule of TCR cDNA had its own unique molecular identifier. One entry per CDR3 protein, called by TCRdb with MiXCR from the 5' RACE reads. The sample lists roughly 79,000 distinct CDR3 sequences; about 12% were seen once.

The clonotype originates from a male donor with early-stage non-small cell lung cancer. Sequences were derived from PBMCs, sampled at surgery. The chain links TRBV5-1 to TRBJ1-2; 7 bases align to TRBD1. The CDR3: CASSPGQAVVYGYTF. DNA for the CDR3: TGCGCCAGCAGCCCCGGACAGGCGGTGGTCTATGGCTACACCTTC. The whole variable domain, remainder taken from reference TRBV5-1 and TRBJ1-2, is KAGVTQTPRYLIKTRGQQVTLSCSPISGHRSVSWYQQTPGQGLQFLFEYFSETQRNKGNFPGRFSGRQFSNSRSEMNVSTLELGDSALYLCASSPGQAVVYGYTFGSGTRLTVV.